This record concerns one T cell receptor (beta chain) sequence. The antigen remains undetermined. The sample originates from a study of radiotherapy plus CTLA-4 blockade in lung cancer. Across the study: Among all patients, 18% showed objective responses, while about 34% had disease control. Findings of the study overall: It was early blood T cell clone dynamics, with interferon-beta, that reportedly best predicted response. Radiotherapy with ipilimumab was followed by blood expansion of tumor-derived clones.

The CDR3 extends over 11 amino acids. The germline CDR1 and CDR2 sequences are SQVTM and ANQGSEA. Trimming cost V 4 bases and J 3 bases, with 6 bases left between them. Treatment of patients with chemo-refractory metastatic non-small-cell lung cancer consisted of focal radiation plus CTLA-4 blockade with ipilimumab. Here immunoSEQ multiplex PCR was the method, and the copy in TCRdb shows in-frame clones only, minus some. The sample contains 65,000 to 90,000 clones, more than 85% of which appear only once. The sample consisted of peripheral blood, taken from a patient treated with radiotherapy plus ipilimumab. The chain uses TRBV29-1 and TRBJ1-1; D uncertain. The TCR sequence derives from a human donor with non-small cell lung cancer who had stable disease on radiotherapy plus ipilimumab. The CDR3 protein is CSVGGYTEAFF. In nucleotides, the CDR3 is TGCAGCGTTGGTGGTTACACTGAAGCTTTCTTT.